The rows below give T cell receptor beta chains drawn from one sample of a study of blood T cell repertoires in COVID-19. TCRdb keeps only in-frame clones here, not all; method: immunoSEQ multiplex PCR. The sample contains 120,000 to 150,000 clones, 85% to 90% of which appear only once. The material sequenced was peripheral blood. Receptors originate from a man aged 45-65 years who had recovered from COVID-19. The CDR3 runs from the conserved cysteine through the conserved F or W. D genes are given only for firm matches. For some rows the clone size is stated as once, few or many, or as a class when expanded; others skip it.

d_call j_call clone_size v_call cdr3_nt cdr3_aa
NA TRBJ1-4 NA TRBV15 TGTGCCACCAGCAGAGATGGAGGGCCGGGGGAAAAACTGTTTTTT CATSRDGGPGEKLFF
NA TRBJ2-1 once TRBV5-5 TGTGCCAGCAGCTTGGCATCTACTCTCAATGAGCAGTTCTTC CASSLASTLNEQFF
NA TRBJ2-3 NA TRBV30 TGTGCCTGGACTACTAGCACAGATACGCAGTATTTT CAWTTSTDTQYF
TRBD1 TRBJ1-4 NA TRBV19 TGTGCCAGTAGCTCAGGGGGCTATAATGAAAAACTGTTTTTT CASSSGGYNEKLFF
NA TRBJ1-1 NA TRBV7-9 TGTGCCAGCAGCCCCCGAGAAGGGGAGAACACTGAAGCTTTCTTT CASSPREGENTEAFF
TRBD1 TRBJ1-1 NA TRBV5-4 TGTGCCAGCAGCTCAATCGGACAGGGGTTTGAGGCTTTCTTT CASSSIGQGFEAFF
TRBD2 TRBJ2-7 NA TRBV18 TGTGCCAGCTCACCAAGTGTGGGGGGGTCCTACGAGCAGTACTTC CASSPSVGGSYEQYF
TRBD2 TRBJ2-3 NA TRBV4-3 TGCGCCAGCAGCCGGACTAGCGGGGGGAACTCCGCAGATACGCAGTATTTT CASSRTSGGNSADTQYF
TRBD2 TRBJ2-5 NA TRBV18 TGTGCCAGCTCAATACTAGCGGGGGCTCAAGAGACCCAGTACTTC CASSILAGAQETQYF
TRBD1 TRBJ1-6 NA TRBV3-1/TRBV3-2 TGTGCCAGCAGCACCCGACAGGGTGGAGGATCACCCCTCCACTTT CASSTRQGGGSPLHF
NA TRBJ1-1 NA TRBV5-4 TGTGCCAGCAGCCGAATGCCTAGTTTCGGAGCTTTCTTT CASSRMPSFGAFF
NA TRBJ1-5 NA TRBV6-5 TGTGCCAGCAGTTACGCACAGGGTAGCAATCAGCCCCAGCATTTT CASSYAQGSNQPQHF
TRBD2 TRBJ2-5 NA TRBV4-2 TGTGCCAGCAGCCCGACTAGCGGGGGGCAAGAGACCCAGTACTTC CASSPTSGGQETQYF
NA TRBJ2-5 many TRBV5-4 TGTGCCAGCAGCGATAGGGACTCGACTATAAGGACCCAGTACTTC CASSDRDSTIRTQYF
TRBD1 TRBJ1-2 NA TRBV19 TGTGCCAGTAACACCGGGACAGGGGTGGATCGCTACACCTTC CASNTGTGVDRYTF
NA TRBJ1-1 NA TRBV7-9 TGTGCCAGCAGCTACGCCCAGGGATTGAACACTGAAGCTTTCTTT CASSYAQGLNTEAFF
NA TRBJ1-2 NA TRBV3-1/TRBV3-2 TGTGCCAGCAGCCAAGTCGGGGGTCGCTATGGCTACACCTTC CASSQVGGRYGYTF
TRBD1 TRBJ1-1 NA TRBV5-1 TGCGCCAGCAGCATAGAAGTCCGGGACAGGGGTACTGAAGCTTTCTTT CASSIEVRDRGTEAFF
NA TRBJ2-3 NA TRBV5-1 TGCGCCAGCAGCTTGGGCTCCTACACAGATACGCAGTATTTT CASSLGSYTDTQYF
TRBD2 TRBJ2-1 NA TRBV9 TGTGCCAGCAGCGTAGGGGCTAGCGGCTACAATGAGCAGTTCTTC CASSVGASGYNEQFF
NA TRBJ1-2 NA TRBV4-1 TGCGCCAGCAGCCAAGGAGGGAGGGCAGACACCTTC CASSQGGRADTF
TRBD1 TRBJ2-2 NA TRBV5-1 TGCGCCAGCAGCACGGGACAGGGGAACACCGGGGAGCTGTTTTTT CASSTGQGNTGELFF